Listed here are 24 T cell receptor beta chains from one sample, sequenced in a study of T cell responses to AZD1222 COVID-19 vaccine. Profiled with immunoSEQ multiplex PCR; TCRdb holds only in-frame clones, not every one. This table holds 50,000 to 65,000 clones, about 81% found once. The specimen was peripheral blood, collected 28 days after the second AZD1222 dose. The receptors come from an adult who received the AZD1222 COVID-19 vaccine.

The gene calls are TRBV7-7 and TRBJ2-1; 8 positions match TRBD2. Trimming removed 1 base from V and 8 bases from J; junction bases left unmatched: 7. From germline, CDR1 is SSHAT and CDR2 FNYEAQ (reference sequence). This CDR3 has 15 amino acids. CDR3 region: CASSLGGLAFDEQFF. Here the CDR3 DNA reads TGTGCCAGCAGCTTAGGTGGACTAGCTTTTGATGAGCAGTTCTTC.

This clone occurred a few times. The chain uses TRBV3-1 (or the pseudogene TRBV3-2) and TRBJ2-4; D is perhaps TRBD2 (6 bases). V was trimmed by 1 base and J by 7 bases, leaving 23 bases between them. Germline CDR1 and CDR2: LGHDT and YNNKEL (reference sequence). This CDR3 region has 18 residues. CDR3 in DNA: TGTGCCAGCAGCCAAGTGGAGGGGCGGTCCCTAGGCGGGAACATTCAGTACTTC. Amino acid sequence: CASSQVEGRSLGGNIQYF.

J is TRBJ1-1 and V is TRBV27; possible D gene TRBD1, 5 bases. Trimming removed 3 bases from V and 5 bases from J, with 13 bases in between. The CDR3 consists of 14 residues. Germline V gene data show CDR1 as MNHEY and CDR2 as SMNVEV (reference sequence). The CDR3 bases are TGTGCCAGCAGTTTGGTAGGGGAAAGGACTGAAGCTTTCTTT. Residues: CASSLVGERTEAFF.

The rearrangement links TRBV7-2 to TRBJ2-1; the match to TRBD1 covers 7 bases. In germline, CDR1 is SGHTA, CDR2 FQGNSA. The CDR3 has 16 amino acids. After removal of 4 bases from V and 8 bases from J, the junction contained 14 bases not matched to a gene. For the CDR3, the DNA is TGTGCCAGCAGCTGGGGCAGGGGGACGGATGGGGATGAGCAGTTCTTC. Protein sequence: CASSWGRGTDGDEQFF. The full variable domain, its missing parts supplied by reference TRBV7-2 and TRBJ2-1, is GAGVSQSPSNKVTEKGKDVELRCDPISGHTALYWYRQSLGQGLEFLIYFQGNSAPDKSGLPSDRFSAERTGGSVSTLTIQRTQQEDSAVYLCASSWGRGTDGDEQFFGPGTRLTVL.

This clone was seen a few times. Here the CDR3 reads CASSIVGQGYNEQFF. The CDR3 bases are TGTGCCAGTAGTATCGTGGGACAGGGCTACAATGAGCAGTTCTTC. The rearrangement links TRBV19 to TRBJ2-1; 9 bases are a match to TRBD1. J lost 3 bases, V lost 3 bases, and 3 bases had no gene match. CDR3 length: 15 amino acids. In germline, CDR1 is LNHDA, CDR2 SQIVND (reference sequence).

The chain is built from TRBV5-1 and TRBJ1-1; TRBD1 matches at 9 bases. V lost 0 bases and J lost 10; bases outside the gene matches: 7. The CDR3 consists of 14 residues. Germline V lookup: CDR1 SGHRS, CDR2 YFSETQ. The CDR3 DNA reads TGCGCCAGCAGCTTGGAGGGGGTGGACAGGGGAGCTTTCTTT. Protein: CASSLEGVDRGAFF.

CDR3 coding DNA: TGCGCCAGCAGCCCGGACGGTTCCCCTGAAGCTTTCTTT. The encoded protein is CASSPDGSPEAFF. This chain uses TRBV5-1 with TRBJ1-1; no definite D call. V lost 4 bases and J lost 6, with 13 bases in between. From germline, CDR1 is SGHRS and CDR2 YFSETQ. The CDR3 has 13 residues.

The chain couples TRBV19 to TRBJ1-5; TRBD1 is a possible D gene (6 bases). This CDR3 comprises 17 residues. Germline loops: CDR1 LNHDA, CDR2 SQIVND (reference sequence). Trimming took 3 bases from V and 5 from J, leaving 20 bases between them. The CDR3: CASSIIQGPRNDQPQHF. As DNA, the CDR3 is TGTGCCAGTAGTATTATCCAGGGGCCCCGAAACGATCAGCCCCAGCATTTT.

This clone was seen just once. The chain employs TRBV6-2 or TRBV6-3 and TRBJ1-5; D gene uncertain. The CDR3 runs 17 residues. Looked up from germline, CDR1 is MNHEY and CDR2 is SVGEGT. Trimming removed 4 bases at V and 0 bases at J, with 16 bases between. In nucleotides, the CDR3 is TGTGCCAGCAGTTCTACTATCGGACGGACTAGCAATCAGCCCCAGCATTTT. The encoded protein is CASSSTIGRTSNQPQHF.

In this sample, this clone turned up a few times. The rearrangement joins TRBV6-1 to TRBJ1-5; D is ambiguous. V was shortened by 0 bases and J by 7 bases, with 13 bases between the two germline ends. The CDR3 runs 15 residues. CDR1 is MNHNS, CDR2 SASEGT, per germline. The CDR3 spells CASSEALLRRQPQHF. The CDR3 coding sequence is TGTGCCAGCAGTGAAGCGCTTCTACGGAGGCAGCCCCAGCATTTT.

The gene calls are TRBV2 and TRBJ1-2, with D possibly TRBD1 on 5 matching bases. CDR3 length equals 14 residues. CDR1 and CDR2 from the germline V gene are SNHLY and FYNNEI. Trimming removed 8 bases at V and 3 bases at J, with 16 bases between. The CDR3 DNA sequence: TGTGCCAGCGTCATCCGGGCAGGGCACTATGGCTACACCTTC. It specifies CASVIRAGHYGYTF.

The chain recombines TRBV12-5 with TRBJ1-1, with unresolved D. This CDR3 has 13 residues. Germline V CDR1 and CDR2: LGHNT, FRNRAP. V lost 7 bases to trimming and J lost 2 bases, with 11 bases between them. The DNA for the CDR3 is TGTGCTAGTGTCGGGCAGATAAACACTGAAGCTTTCTTT. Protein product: CASVGQINTEAFF.

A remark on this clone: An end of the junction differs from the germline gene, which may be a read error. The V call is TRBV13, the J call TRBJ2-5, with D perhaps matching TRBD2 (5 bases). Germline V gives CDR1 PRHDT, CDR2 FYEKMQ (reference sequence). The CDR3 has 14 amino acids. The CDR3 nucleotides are TGTGCCAGCAGCGTAGGACCCTCGGGGGAGACCCAGTACTTC. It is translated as CASSVGPSGETQYF.

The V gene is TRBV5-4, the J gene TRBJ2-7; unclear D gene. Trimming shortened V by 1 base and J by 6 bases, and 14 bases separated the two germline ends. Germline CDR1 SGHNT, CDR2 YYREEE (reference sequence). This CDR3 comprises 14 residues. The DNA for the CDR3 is TGTGCCAGCAGCTTGTCGCTCTCCCGGGCCGAGCAGTACTTC. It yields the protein CASSLSLSRAEQYF. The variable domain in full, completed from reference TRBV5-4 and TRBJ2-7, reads ETGVTQSPTHLIKTRGQQVTLRCSSQSGHNTVSWYQQALGQGPQFIFQYYREEENGRGNFPPRFSGLQFPNYSSELNVNALELDDSALYLCASSLSLSRAEQYFGPGTRLTVT.

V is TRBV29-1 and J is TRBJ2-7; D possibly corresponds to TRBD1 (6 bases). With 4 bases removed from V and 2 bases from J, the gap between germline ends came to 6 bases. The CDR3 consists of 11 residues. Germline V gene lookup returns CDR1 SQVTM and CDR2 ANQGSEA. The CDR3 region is CSVGTAYEQYF. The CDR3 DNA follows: TGCAGCGTTGGGACAGCCTACGAGCAGTACTTC.

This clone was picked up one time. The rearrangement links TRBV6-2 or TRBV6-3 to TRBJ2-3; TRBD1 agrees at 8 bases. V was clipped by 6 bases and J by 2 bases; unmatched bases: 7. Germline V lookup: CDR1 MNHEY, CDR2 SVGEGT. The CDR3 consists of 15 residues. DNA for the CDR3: TGTGCCAGCAGCCGCGGGACAGGATACACAGATACGCAGTATTTT. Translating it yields CASSRGTGYTDTQYF.

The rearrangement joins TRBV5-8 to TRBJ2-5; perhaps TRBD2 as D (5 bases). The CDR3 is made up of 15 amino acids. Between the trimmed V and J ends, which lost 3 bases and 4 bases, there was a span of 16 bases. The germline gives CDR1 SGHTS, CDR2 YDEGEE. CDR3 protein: CASSSGFGKGETQYF. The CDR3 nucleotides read TGTGCCAGCAGCTCTGGCTTCGGGAAAGGAGAGACCCAGTACTTC.

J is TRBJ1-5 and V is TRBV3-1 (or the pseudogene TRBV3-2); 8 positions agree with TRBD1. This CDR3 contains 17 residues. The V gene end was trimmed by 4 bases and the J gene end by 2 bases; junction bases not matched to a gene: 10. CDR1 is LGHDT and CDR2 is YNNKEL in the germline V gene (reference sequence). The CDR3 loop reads CASSPTTQGAGNQPQHF. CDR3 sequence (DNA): TGTGCCAGCAGCCCCACTACTCAGGGGGCTGGCAATCAGCCCCAGCATTTT.

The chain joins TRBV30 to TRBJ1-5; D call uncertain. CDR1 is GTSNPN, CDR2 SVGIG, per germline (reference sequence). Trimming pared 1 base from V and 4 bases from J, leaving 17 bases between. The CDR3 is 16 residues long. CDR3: CAWSELAGSGNQPQHF. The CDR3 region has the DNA TGTGCCTGGAGTGAATTAGCGGGGTCGGGGAATCAGCCCCAGCATTTT.

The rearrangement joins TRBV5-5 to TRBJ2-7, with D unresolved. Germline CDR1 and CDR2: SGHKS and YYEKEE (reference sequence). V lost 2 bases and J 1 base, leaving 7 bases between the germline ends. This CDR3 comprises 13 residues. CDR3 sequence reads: CASSLDGSYEQYF. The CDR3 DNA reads TGTGCCAGCAGCTTAGACGGTTCCTACGAGCAGTACTTC. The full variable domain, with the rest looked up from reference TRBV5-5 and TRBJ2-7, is DAGVTQSPTHLIKTRGQQVTLRCSPISGHKSVSWYQQVLGQGPQFIFQYYEKEERGRGNFPDRFSARQFPNYSSELNVNALLLGDSALYLCASSLDGSYEQYFGPGTRLTVT.

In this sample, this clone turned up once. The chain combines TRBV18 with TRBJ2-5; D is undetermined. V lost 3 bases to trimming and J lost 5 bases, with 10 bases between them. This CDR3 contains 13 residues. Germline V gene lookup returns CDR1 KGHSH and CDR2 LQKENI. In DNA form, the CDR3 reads TGTGCCAGCTCACCTCGGTTGGAGGAGACCCAGTACTTC. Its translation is CASSPRLEETQYF.

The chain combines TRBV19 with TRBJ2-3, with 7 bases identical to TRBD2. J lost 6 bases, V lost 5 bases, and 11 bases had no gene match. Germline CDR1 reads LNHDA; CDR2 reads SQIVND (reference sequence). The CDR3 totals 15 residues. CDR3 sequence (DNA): TGTGCCAGTAGTTTCGGGACTACCCCCATTGATACGCAGTATTTT. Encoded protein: CASSFGTTPIDTQYF. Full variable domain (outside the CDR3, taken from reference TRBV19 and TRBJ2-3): DGGITQSPKYLFRKEGQNVTLSCEQNLNHDAMYWYRQDPGQGLRLIYYSQIVNDFQKGDIAEGYSVSREKKESFPLTVTSAQKNPTAFYLCASSFGTTPIDTQYFGPGTRLTVL.

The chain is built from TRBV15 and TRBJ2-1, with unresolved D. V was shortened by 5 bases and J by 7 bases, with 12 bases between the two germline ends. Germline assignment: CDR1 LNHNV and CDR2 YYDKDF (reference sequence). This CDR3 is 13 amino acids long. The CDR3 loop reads CATSVGNSNEQFF. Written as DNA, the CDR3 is TGTGCCACCAGCGTAGGGAATTCGAATGAGCAGTTCTTC.

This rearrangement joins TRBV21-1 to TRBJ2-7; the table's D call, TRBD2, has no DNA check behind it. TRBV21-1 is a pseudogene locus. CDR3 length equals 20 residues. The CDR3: CASSKTGGGLVSCGSYEQYF. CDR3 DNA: TGTGCCAGCAGCAAAACGGGGGGGGGACTAGTGAGTTGCGGCTCCTACGAGCAGTACTTC.